The clone carrying this T cell receptor beta chain is a singleton in its sample. This CDR3 has 14 residues. Germline V gives CDR1 KGHDR, CDR2 SFDVKD. J was trimmed by 7 bases and V by 6 bases; bases with no gene match: 4. These data belong to a study of blood T cell repertoires in COVID-19. Study information: The United States, Italy and Spain provided the acute and convalescent COVID-19 samples. T cells, B-cell-depleted T cells, or PBMCs provided the cDNA or gDNA that served as material.

Original processing notes: Nucleated cell counts were estimated from reference gene primer amplification. The assay was immunoSEQ multiplex PCR, and TCRdb's table has in-frame clones only and misses some. V and J calls and clone size are those listed in that table; D and trimming were worked out from the DNA. The repertoire holds about 380,000 clones, 90% seen once, with roughly 6.8% in the top ten. The chain links TRBV24-1 to TRBJ2-1; 11 bases agree with TRBD2. Material: peripheral blood. The source is a young man with active or convalescent COVID-19. CDR3 protein: CATSIAGGINEQFF. The CDR3 DNA reads as TGTGCCACCAGTATAGCGGGGGGGATTAATGAGCAGTTCTTC.